Listed here are 4 T cell receptor beta chains from one sample, sequenced in a study of blood T cells in healthy people across ages. The authors ran a second PCR of roughly 6 to 12 cycles using a sample-barcoded 5' primer and a J-beta primer mix. TCRdb re-analysed the 5' RACE reads in MiXCR, keeping a single row per CDR3 protein. Of approximately 730,000 distinct CDR3 sequences in the sample, approximately 53% were seen once. The sequenced material came from blood. Every receptor here comes from an elderly man in good health.

V is TRBV19 and J is TRBJ2-2, with a tentative D call TRBD1 (6 bases). V dropped 2 bases and J dropped 6 bases, with 13 bases sitting between them. Per the germline V gene, CDR1 is LNHDA and CDR2 is SQIVND (reference sequence). This CDR3 is 15 amino acids long. The CDR3 coding sequence is TGTGCCAGTAGTATAAGGGGGATTTCGGCCGGGGAGCTGTTTTTT. Amino acids: CASSIRGISAGELFF.

This clonotype was seen a handful of times. This may arise from a read error, as a much more abundant clone is one base away. The gene calls are TRBV3-1 and TRBJ2-1, with a weak D call TRBD1 (5 bases). The DNA end is more similar to TRBJ2-7, so the J call may be wrong. Germline CDR1 reads LGHDT; CDR2 reads YNNKEL (reference sequence). CDR3 length: 15 amino acids. The CDR3 region has the DNA TGTGCCAGCAGCCCGCAGGGTGGCTCCTACAATGAGCAGTACTTC. It yields the protein CASSPQGGSYNEQYF.

The sample holds one count of this clonotype. The chain couples TRBV7-2 to TRBJ2-1; 15 bases align to TRBD2. This CDR3 spans 14 amino acids. The ends lost 8 bases at V and 9 bases at J; junction bases unmatched: 5. CDR1 is SGHTA, CDR2 FQGNSA, per germline. The DNA for the CDR3 is TGTGCCAGCCGGACTAGCGGGAGGGTCGTTGAGCAGTTCTTC. The encoded protein is CASRTSGRVVEQFF.

This clonotype has just one count. The chain carries TRBV24-1 and TRBJ2-1, with TRBD1 matching over 10 bases. V shed 6 bases and J 5 bases; nucleotides not matched to a gene: 9. This CDR3 is built from 16 residues. Germline loops: CDR1 KGHDR, CDR2 SFDVKD. This CDR3 reads CATSSHDRGHNNEQFF. The CDR3 bases are TGTGCCACCAGTTCCCACGACAGGGGGCATAACAATGAGCAGTTCTTC.